This is a list of T cell receptor beta chains from one sample in a study of OX40 agonist ivuxolimab in advanced cancers. Sequencing was performed with immunoSEQ multiplex PCR; in TCRdb, only in-frame clones are kept and a portion is missing. The sample includes tens of thousands of clones, 77% seen only once; the top ten take 5% to 6.5%. This sample comprised CD4+ or CD8+ T cells sorted from blood, obtained in a trial of the OX40 agonist ivuxolimab. The receptor source for this set is an adult with an advanced solid tumor such as melanoma, head and neck, liver or kidney cancer. CDR3s leave out the opening cysteine and the closing phenylalanine or tryptophan.

v_call	cdr3_aa
TRBV7-9	ASSLRQETQY
TRBV5-1	ASSSQPGLAGVGGSYNEQF
TRBV9	ASSVGPWSSPLH
TRBV18	ASSPGTGGGYEQY
TRBV6-5	ASSTRLVGNEQF
TRBV6-5	ASYRPISGANVLT
TRBV9	ASSRQGGSLSTDTQY
TRBV7-9	ASNSRELF
TRBV28	ASKGVDGYT
TRBV19	ASSMGSPGGETQY
TRBV27	ASSQTTGDYGYT
TRBV6-1	ASSFNDRYT
TRBV7-2	ARSGGGGETQY
TRBV4-2	ASSLLAGQETQY
TRBV5-6	ASSQIGSWYINEQF
TRBV18	ASSPWTSGRTSTDTQY
TRBV5-5	ASSLGWGAYNEQF
TRBV6-5	ASIIRHNPN
TRBV4-2	ASSHSEQGPHSEKLF
TRBV7-9	ASSLGNEGTEAF
TRBV6-6	ASSSETRYGYT
TRBV7-7	ASSPRRGEKLF
TRBV7-8	ASSWDRGRRLGNEQF
TRBV4-1	ASSQEINPRGNEKLF
TRBV27	ASTLRGGEYGYT
TRBV5-5	ASSLGRYEQY
TRBV14	ASSRNRAQETQY
TRBV15	ATSGGLAGDTQY
TRBV18	ASSRAGQGSTGELF
TRBV15	ATSRGRQGAGYNEQF
TRBV9	ASSVNRGINYGYT
TRBV14	ASSQDGEIWGTTQETQY
TRBV7-2	ASSFPRLAGGQETQY
TRBV5-1	ASSLAQGDYGYT
TRBV5-1	ASSSRPGTSGFQETQY
TRBV4-2	ASSQVGLAGINEQF
TRBV29-1	SVEGLPGQGAYEQY
TRBV7-3	ASSLMSQTNTGELF
TRBV27	ASMGLAGGGGLAKNIQY
TRBV6-6	ASNTGSKAYGYT
TRBV7-2	ASSLEAENEQF
TRBV12-5	ASGLWENSPLH
TRBV5-1	ASSLLPGQGNSPLH
TRBV7-8	ASSFGDRALSEQY
TRBV4-1	ASSQESPVQVAGANVLT
TRBV10-1	ASSEFGVNTGELF
TRBV11-2	ASTLVPSGRETQY
TRBV7-7	ASSPGLAGVQETQY
TRBV19	ASSSLTGNNQPQH
TRBV5-4	ASSSLAGEYEQY
TRBV6-1	ASSGLGSGSDGYT
TRBV5-6	ASSFSTGATNEKLF
TRBV10-3	AISEANQPQH
TRBV29-1	SVGTSGRSTQY
TRBV7-2	ASSLLGPMSSYEQY
TRBV2	ASSGLAGASNEQF